These 20 T cell receptor beta chains share one sample of origin, sequenced in a study of T cell changes during pregnancy in multiple sclerosis. Assay used: immunoSEQ multiplex PCR; TCRdb lists only in-frame clones, some missing. Here the sample spans roughly 110,000 clones, roughly 90% being singletons. Source: peripheral blood, taken in the third trimester of pregnancy. These receptors were obtained from a female donor in good health, enrolled as a control in a pregnancy study.

This clone came up once. CDR3 sequence: CATRSSGANVLTF. DNA for the CDR3: TGCGCCACCCGGAGCTCTGGGGCCAACGTCCTGACTTTC. The chain carries TRBV5-1 and TRBJ2-6, with D hard to call. V dropped 9 bases and J dropped 0 bases, with 7 bases sitting between them. The CDR3 consists of 13 residues. The V gene's germline CDR1 is SGHRS and CDR2 YFSETQ.

The J gene is TRBJ1-2, the V gene TRBV7-9; D call uncertain. The CDR3 is 12 amino acids. Germline lookup yields CDR1 SEHNR and CDR2 FQNEAQ (reference sequence). Trimming shortened V by 11 bases and J by 4 bases, and 14 bases separated the two germline ends. The CDR3 coding sequence is TGTGCCGGATCTTCAGGATCCTATGGCTACACCTTC. Amino acid sequence: CAGSSGSYGYTF.

The chain recombines TRBV6-5 with TRBJ1-5; D is perhaps TRBD1 (6 bases). This CDR3 comprises 15 residues. CDR1 is MNHEY, CDR2 SVGAGI, per germline. V was pared by 2 bases and J by 7 bases, with 15 bases between. CDR3 nucleotides: TGTGCCAGCAGTTACCAACAGGGTTTGGGGCAGCCCCAGCATTTT. Translating gives CASSYQQGLGQPQHF.

This sequence joins TRBV19 and TRBJ1-5; 12 bases are a match to TRBD1. The CDR3 consists of 18 residues. Germline assignment: CDR1 LNHDA and CDR2 SQIVND (reference sequence). Trimming cost V 2 bases and J 3 bases; bases outside gene matches: 8. Written as DNA, the CDR3 is TGTGCCAGTAGTATAATATCGGGACAGGGGGCTCCCAATCAGCCCCAGCATTTT. Translated, it gives CASSIISGQGAPNQPQHF. The full variable domain, its missing parts supplied by reference TRBV19 and TRBJ1-5, is DGGITQSPKYLFRKEGQNVTLSCEQNLNHDAMYWYRQDPGQGLRLIYYSQIVNDFQKGDIAEGYSVSREKKESFPLTVTSAQKNPTAFYLCASSIISGQGAPNQPQHFGDGTRLSIL.

The chain is built from TRBV7-2 and TRBJ2-1; TRBD2 agrees at 14 bases. Germline CDR1 reads SGHTA; CDR2 reads FQGNSA. The J segment lost 5 bases and the V segment lost 5 bases, leaving 8 bases of the junction unmatched. This CDR3 has 17 amino acids. This CDR3 is CASSQKMTSGGDNEQFF. CDR3 nucleotide sequence: TGTGCCAGCAGCCAAAAAATGACTAGCGGGGGGGACAATGAGCAGTTCTTC. The variable domain in full, completed from reference TRBV7-2 and TRBJ2-1, reads GAGVSQSPSNKVTEKGKDVELRCDPISGHTALYWYRQSLGQGLEFLIYFQGNSAPDKSGLPSDRFSAERTGGSVSTLTIQRTQQEDSAVYLCASSQKMTSGGDNEQFFGPGTRLTVL.

DNA for the CDR3: TGTGCCAGCAGGGGCGATTACAGGGGAATGAACACTGAAGCTTTCTTT. It encodes CASRGDYRGMNTEAFF. The gene calls are TRBV7-9 and TRBJ1-1, with 7 bases identical to TRBD1. V shed 6 bases and J 0 bases; nucleotides not matched to a gene: 10. CDR3 length: 16 residues. Germline CDR1 is SEHNR and CDR2 is FQNEAQ (reference sequence).

The chain is built from TRBV5-1 and TRBJ2-1; 10 positions match TRBD1. V lost 0 bases to trimming and J lost 6 bases; unmatched junction nucleotides: 3. Germline V CDR1 and CDR2: SGHRS, YFSETQ. The CDR3 covers 15 residues. CDR3 coding DNA: TGCGCCAGCAGCTTGGGACAGGGGGCCCCCAATGAGCAGTTCTTC. Protein sequence: CASSLGQGAPNEQFF.

The count of this clone is one. This sequence joins TRBV27 and TRBJ2-1, with a weak D call TRBD1 (5 bases). The CDR3 consists of 16 residues. V was pared by 3 bases and J by 6 bases, with 18 bases between. CDR1 and CDR2 from the germline V gene are MNHEY and SMNVEV (reference sequence). CDR3 nucleotide sequence: TGTGCCAGCAGTTTTACAAGTCAGGGTCAGGCCAATGAGCAGTTCTTC. It yields the protein CASSFTSQGQANEQFF.

The chain employs TRBV27 and TRBJ2-2; D perhaps matches TRBD2 (7 bases). CDR3 size: 16 residues. Trimming cost V 2 bases and J 5 bases, with 15 bases left between them. Germline CDR1 MNHEY, CDR2 SMNVEV (reference sequence). CDR3 amino acids: CASSLPQGRGTGELFF. CDR3 in DNA: TGTGCCAGCAGTTTACCCCAGGGGCGGGGGACCGGGGAGCTGTTTTTT.

This sequence joins TRBV19 and TRBJ2-1; possible D gene TRBD2, 6 bases. Germline values: CDR1 LNHDA, CDR2 SQIVND (reference sequence). This CDR3 has 16 amino acids. Trimming stripped 6 bases from V and 0 bases from J, with 15 bases between. CDR3 sequence: CASSLTAGSSYNEQFF. DNA of the CDR3: TGTGCCAGTAGCCTTACCGCGGGGAGCTCCTACAATGAGCAGTTCTTC.

This clone was counted a single time. The gene calls are TRBV5-4 and TRBJ2-1, with 16 positions matching TRBD2. V was pared by 5 bases and J by 4 bases, with 15 bases of the junction left unmatched. The CDR3 has 20 amino acids. Germline V gives CDR1 SGHNT, CDR2 YYREEE (reference sequence). CDR3 sequence: CASRVKGLAGGLSVYNEQFF. CDR3 nucleotides: TGTGCCAGCAGAGTAAAGGGACTAGCGGGGGGGCTTTCCGTTTACAATGAGCAGTTCTTC.

The chain recombines TRBV6-1 with TRBJ1-2; D not resolved. Germline V CDR1 and CDR2: MNHNS, SASEGT. This CDR3 has 12 residues. Between the trimmed V and J ends, which lost 1 base and 6 bases, there was a span of 6 bases. The CDR3, as DNA: TGTGCCAGCAGTGAAGTAGCAGATGGCTACACCTTC. It translates to CASSEVADGYTF.

V gene TRBV7-2 combines with J gene TRBJ2-7; no clear D gene. This CDR3 has 11 residues. Germline CDR1 SGHTA, CDR2 FQGNSA. V gave up 4 bases and J gave up 2 bases, with 3 bases separating them. The DNA for the CDR3 is TGTGCCAGCAGCTCCACCTACGAGCAGTACTTC. It specifies CASSSTYEQYF.

The CDR3 region is CASAQIPGTGEMDQPQHF. For the CDR3, the DNA is TGTGCCAGTGCCCAGATCCCGGGGACAGGGGAGATGGATCAGCCCCAGCATTTT. The V call is TRBV21-1, the J call TRBJ1-5; the table gives TRBD1 as D, unverified against the DNA. TRBV21-1 is flagged as a pseudogene. The CDR3 sequence is 18 residues long.

The J gene is TRBJ2-7, the V gene TRBV7-2, with 7 bases lining up with TRBD2. V was pared by 3 bases and J by 9 bases, with 11 bases of the junction left unmatched. Per the germline V gene, CDR1 is SGHTA and CDR2 is FQGNSA. The CDR3 runs 14 residues. CDR3 nucleotide sequence: TGTGCCAGCAGCTTTGGGGGACTAAAGTTTGGGCAGTACTTC. It yields the protein CASSFGGLKFGQYF.

V is TRBV5-1 and J is TRBJ2-7; 10 bases line up with TRBD2. The germline V gene encodes CDR1 SGHRS and CDR2 YFSETQ. The CDR3 has 15 amino acids. V was clipped by 1 base and J by 2 bases; unmatched bases: 3. CDR3 loop: CASSLTSGAAYEQYF. The DNA of the CDR3 is TGCGCCAGCAGCTTGACTAGCGGGGCTGCCTACGAGCAGTACTTC. Combining the CDR3 with reference TRBV5-1 and TRBJ2-7 gives the whole variable domain KAGVTQTPRYLIKTRGQQVTLSCSPISGHRSVSWYQQTPGQGLQFLFEYFSETQRNKGNFPGRFSGRQFSNSRSEMNVSTLELGDSALYLCASSLTSGAAYEQYFGPGTRLTVT.

The gene calls are TRBV7-8 and TRBJ2-3; D is unclear. Trimming cost V 1 base and J 4 bases, with 12 bases left between them. Germline V CDR1 and CDR2: SGHVS, FQNEAQ. CDR3 length equals 15 residues. CDR3 region: CASSLGGIEADTQYF. CDR3 sequence (DNA): TGTGCCAGCAGCTTAGGTGGCATTGAGGCAGATACGCAGTATTTT.

The V call is TRBV7-3, the J call TRBJ1-1; maybe TRBD1 (6 bases). Trimming left V 0 bases short and J 4 bases short, with 12 bases between. Germline CDR1 is SGHTA and CDR2 is FQGTGA. The CDR3 consists of 15 residues. The CDR3 nucleotides read TGTGCCAGCAGCTTAACGTCCGGCAGGGGCACTGAAGCTTTCTTT. Residues: CASSLTSGRGTEAFF. The whole variable domain, remainder taken from reference TRBV7-3 and TRBJ1-1, is GAGVSQTPSNKVTEKGKYVELRCDPISGHTALYWYRQSLGQGPEFLIYFQGTGAADDSGLPNDRFFAVRPEGSVSTLKIQRTERGDSAVYLCASSLTSGRGTEAFFGQGTRLTVV.

This chain links TRBV5-8 with TRBJ2-7; 8 bases match TRBD1. Trimming at V came to 2 bases and at J to 7 bases, leaving 11 bases not matched to a gene. Germline lookup yields CDR1 SGHTS and CDR2 YDEGEE. CDR3 length: 15 residues. CDR3: CASSLTRGLPREQYF. The CDR3 nucleotides are TGTGCCAGCAGCTTAACCAGGGGGCTCCCTCGGGAGCAGTACTTC.

This rearrangement joins TRBV19 to TRBJ2-3, with 7 bases fitting TRBD1. The CDR3 length is 17 residues. Germline CDR1 reads LNHDA; CDR2 reads SQIVND (reference sequence). Unmatched junction bases numbered 11, after V lost 5 bases and J lost 0 bases. CDR3 DNA: TGTGCCAGTAGTGTCGACTCAGGGGGTTCTAGCACAGATACGCAGTATTTT. Protein: CASSVDSGGSSTDTQYF.